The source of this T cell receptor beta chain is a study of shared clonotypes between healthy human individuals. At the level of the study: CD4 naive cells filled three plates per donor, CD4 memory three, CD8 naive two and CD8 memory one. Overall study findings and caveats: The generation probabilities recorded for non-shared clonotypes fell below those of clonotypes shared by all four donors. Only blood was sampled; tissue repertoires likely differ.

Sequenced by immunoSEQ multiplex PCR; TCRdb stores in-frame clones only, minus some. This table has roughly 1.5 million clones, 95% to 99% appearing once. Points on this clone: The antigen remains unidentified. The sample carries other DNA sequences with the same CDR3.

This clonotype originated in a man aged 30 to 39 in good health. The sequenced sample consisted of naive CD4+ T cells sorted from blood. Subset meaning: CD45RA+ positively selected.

In nucleotides, the CDR3 is TGCGCCAGCAGCTTGGCCCTAGCGGGAGCGTACGAGCAGTACTTC. This translates into CASSLALAGAYEQYF. This chain links TRBV5-1 with TRBJ2-7, with 10 bases that match TRBD2. Germline V lookup: CDR1 SGHRS, CDR2 YFSETQ. The V and J ends lost 0 bases and 4 bases, in that order; junction bases with no gene match: 4. CDR3 length equals 15 residues.